This T cell receptor (beta chain) was sequenced for a study of OX40 agonist ivuxolimab in advanced cancers. Overall study context: Hepatocellular carcinoma, melanoma, renal cell or head and neck cancer occurred in dose-escalation patients. Having had anti-PD-1, anti-PD-L1 or anti-CTLA-4 therapy before was allowed, and approximately 40% had some. General observations from the study: Researchers report that CD8+ T cells had, on average, more expanded clones than CD4+. Clones of CD4+ and CD8+ blood T cells grew by week 6 at doses of 0.1 to 3.0 mg/kg.

Sequenced by immunoSEQ multiplex PCR; TCRdb stores in-frame clones only, minus some. The sample records approximately 70,000 clones, about 90% being singletons. Remarks on this clone: What it binds is not known.

The germline CDR1 and CDR2 sequences are MNHEY and SVGAGI. The CDR3 totals 13 residues. Trimming left V 9 bases short and J 8 bases short, with 16 bases between. The material sequenced was CD4+ or CD8+ T cells sorted from blood, taken in a trial of the OX40 agonist ivuxolimab. This clonotype was sampled from an adult with an advanced solid tumor such as melanoma, head and neck, liver or kidney cancer. This rearrangement joins TRBV6-5 to TRBJ1-4; a possible D gene is TRBD1 (5 bases). The CDR3 protein is CASFDVRGEKLFF. Written as DNA, the CDR3 is TGTGCCAGTTTCGACGTACGGGGGGAAAAACTGTTTTTT.